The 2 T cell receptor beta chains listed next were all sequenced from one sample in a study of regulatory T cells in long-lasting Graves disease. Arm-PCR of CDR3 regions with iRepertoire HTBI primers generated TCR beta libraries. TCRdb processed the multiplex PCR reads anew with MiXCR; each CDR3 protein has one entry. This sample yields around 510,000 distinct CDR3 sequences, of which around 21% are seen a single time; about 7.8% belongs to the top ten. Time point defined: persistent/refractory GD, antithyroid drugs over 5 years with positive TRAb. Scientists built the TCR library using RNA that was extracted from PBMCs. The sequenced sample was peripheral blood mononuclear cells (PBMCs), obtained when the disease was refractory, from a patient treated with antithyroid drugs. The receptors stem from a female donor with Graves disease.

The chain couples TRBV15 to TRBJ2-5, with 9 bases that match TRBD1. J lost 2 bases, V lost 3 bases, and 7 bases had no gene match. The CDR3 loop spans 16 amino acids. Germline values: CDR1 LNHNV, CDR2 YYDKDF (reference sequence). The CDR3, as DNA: TGTGCCACCAGCAGGACAAGGGACAGGGCTCAAGAGACCCAGTACTTC. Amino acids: CATSRTRDRAQETQYF.

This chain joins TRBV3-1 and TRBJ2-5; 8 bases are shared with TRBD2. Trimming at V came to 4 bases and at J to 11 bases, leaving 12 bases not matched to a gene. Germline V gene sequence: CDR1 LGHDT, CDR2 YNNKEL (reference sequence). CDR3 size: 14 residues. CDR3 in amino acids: CASSLSGSGREQYF. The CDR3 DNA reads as TGTGCCAGCAGCCTGAGCGGGAGTGGTCGGGAGCAGTACTTC.